The source of this T cell receptor (beta chain) is a study of radiotherapy plus CTLA-4 blockade in lung cancer. Study summary: Objective responses were recorded in about 17% of patients, with disease control recorded in 31%. Points from the study as a whole: Some TCR clones had been derived from tumors. These clones expanded in peripheral blood after radiotherapy plus ipilimumab. Best predicting response, reportedly, were early blood T cell clone dynamics, with interferon-beta.

Chemo-refractory metastatic non-small-cell lung cancer patients received focal radiation with ipilimumab CTLA-4 blockade. In regard to this clone: As yet, its antigen is unknown.

The protocol was immunoSEQ multiplex PCR, while the TCRdb copy is restricted to in-frame clones and leaves out a portion. The sample carries 65,000 to 95,000 clones, roughly 84% recorded once. The receptor comes from a human donor with non-small cell lung cancer that progressed on radiotherapy plus ipilimumab. This specimen was peripheral blood, taken from a patient treated with radiotherapy plus ipilimumab.

The CDR3 is CASSPQGDTQYF. CDR3 DNA sequence: TGTGCCAGCAGCCCTCAGGGTGATACGCAGTATTTT. The chain combines TRBV11-2 with TRBJ2-3, with D possibly TRBD1 on 5 matching bases. The CDR3 sequence is 12 residues long. The V end was cut by 5 bases, the J end by 6 bases, with 9 bases between. Germline CDR1 and CDR2: SGHAT and FQNNGV.